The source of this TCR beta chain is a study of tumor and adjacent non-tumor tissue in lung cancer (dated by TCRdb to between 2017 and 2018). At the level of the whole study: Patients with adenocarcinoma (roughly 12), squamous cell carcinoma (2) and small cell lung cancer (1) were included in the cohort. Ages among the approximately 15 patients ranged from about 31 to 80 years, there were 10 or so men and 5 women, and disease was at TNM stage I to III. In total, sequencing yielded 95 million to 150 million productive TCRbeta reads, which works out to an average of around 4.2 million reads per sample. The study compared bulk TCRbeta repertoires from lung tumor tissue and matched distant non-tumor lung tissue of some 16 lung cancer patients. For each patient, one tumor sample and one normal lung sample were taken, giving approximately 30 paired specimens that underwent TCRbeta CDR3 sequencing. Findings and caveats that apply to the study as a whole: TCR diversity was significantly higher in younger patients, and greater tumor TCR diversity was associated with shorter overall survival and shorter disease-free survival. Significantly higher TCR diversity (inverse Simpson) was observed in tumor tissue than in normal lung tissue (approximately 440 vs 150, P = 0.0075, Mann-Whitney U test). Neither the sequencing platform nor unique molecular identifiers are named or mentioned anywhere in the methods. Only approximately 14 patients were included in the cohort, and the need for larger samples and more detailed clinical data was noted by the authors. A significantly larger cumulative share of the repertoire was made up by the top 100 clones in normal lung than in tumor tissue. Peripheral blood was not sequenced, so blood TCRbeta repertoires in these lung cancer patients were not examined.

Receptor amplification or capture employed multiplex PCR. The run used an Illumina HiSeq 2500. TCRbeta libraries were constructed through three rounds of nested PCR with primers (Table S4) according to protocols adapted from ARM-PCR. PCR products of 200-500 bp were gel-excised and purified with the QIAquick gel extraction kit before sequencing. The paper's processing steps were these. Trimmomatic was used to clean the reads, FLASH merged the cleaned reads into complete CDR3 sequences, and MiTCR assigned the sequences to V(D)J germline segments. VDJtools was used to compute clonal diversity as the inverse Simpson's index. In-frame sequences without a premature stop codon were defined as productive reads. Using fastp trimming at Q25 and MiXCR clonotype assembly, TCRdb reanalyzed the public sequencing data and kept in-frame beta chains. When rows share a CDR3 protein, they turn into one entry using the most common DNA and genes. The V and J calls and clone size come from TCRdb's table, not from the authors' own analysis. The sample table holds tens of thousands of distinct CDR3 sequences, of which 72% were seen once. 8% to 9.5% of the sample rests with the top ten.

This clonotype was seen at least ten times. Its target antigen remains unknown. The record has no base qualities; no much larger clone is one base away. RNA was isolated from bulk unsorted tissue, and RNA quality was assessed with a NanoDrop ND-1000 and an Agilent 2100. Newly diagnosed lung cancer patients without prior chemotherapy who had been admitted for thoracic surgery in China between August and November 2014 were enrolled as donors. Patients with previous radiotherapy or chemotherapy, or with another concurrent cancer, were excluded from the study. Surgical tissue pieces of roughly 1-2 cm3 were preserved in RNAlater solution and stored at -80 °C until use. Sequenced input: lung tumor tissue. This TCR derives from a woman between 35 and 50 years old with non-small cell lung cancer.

The bases read TGCGCCAGCAGCCAGAGCGGGGGGCCCTCCTACGAGCAGTACTTC. The resulting protein is CASSQSGGPSYEQYF. The rearrangement combines TRBV4-1 with TRBJ2-7, and 9 bases in between align with TRBD2. The germline V gene encodes CDR1 MGHRA and CDR2 YSYEKL. The CDR3 covers 15 residues, taking in both the cysteine and the phenylalanine. Solely the CDR3 DNA is kept, with 45 bases framed from the first base. The V end gives up 3 bases and the J end 0 bases, leaving 3 bases in the junction not matched to a gene.